The 27 T cell receptor beta chains below come from one sample, sequenced in a study of cytomegalovirus exposure and HLA in healthy donors. PCR primers comprised 60 Vbeta and 13 Jbeta primers. Generated by immunoSEQ multiplex PCR, the TCRdb table keeps only in-frame clones and is missing some. The table includes about 170,000 clones, 75% to 90% detected once. The specimen was PBMCs. The receptors here all came from a man aged 30 to 39 in good health and CMV-seropositive.

This sequence joins TRBV19 and TRBJ1-2; D is ambiguous. The CDR3 loop spans 13 amino acids. With 5 bases removed from V and 4 bases from J, the gap between germline ends came to 11 bases. Germline CDR1 LNHDA, CDR2 SQIVND (reference sequence). CDR3 amino acids: CASSSAGIYGYTF. CDR3 nucleotides: TGTGCCAGTAGTTCAGCCGGGATCTATGGCTACACCTTC. The full variable domain, in which reference TRBV19 and TRBJ1-2 provide the parts outside the CDR3, is DGGITQSPKYLFRKEGQNVTLSCEQNLNHDAMYWYRQDPGQGLRLIYYSQIVNDFQKGDIAEGYSVSREKKESFPLTVTSAQKNPTAFYLCASSSAGIYGYTFGSGTRLTVV.

The chain couples TRBV6-1 to TRBJ2-1, with 8 positions matching TRBD1. The ends lost 7 bases at V and 3 bases at J; junction bases unmatched: 5. Germline V gene sequence: CDR1 MNHNS, CDR2 SASEGT. The CDR3 covers 14 residues. The CDR3: CASTRTGFYNEQFF. CDR3 in DNA: TGTGCCAGCACCCGGACAGGGTTCTACAATGAGCAGTTCTTC.

The chain employs TRBV4-3 and TRBJ1-6, with unresolved D. V was pared by 2 bases and J by 8 bases, with 13 bases between. The CDR3 is made up of 15 amino acids. Germline V CDR1 and CDR2: LGHNA, YSLEER. CDR3 sequence reads: CASSQQGGDDSPLHF. DNA for the CDR3: TGCGCCAGCAGCCAACAAGGAGGAGACGATTCACCCCTCCACTTT.

CDR3 sequence reads: CASSLRAEKLFF. The CDR3 nucleotides read TGTGCCAGCAGTTTGAGGGCAGAAAAACTGTTTTTT. V and J are TRBV28 and TRBJ1-4; D unclear. Looked up from germline, CDR1 is MDHEN and CDR2 is SYDVKM. The CDR3 sequence is 12 residues long. V lost 3 bases and J 8 bases, leaving 7 bases between the germline ends.

This chain links TRBV27 with TRBJ2-7; D call uncertain. CDR3 size: 14 residues. The V gene's germline CDR1 is MNHEY and CDR2 SMNVEV (reference sequence). Trimming took 8 bases from V and 3 from J, leaving 17 bases between them. The CDR3 nucleotides read TGTGCCAGCCGACCCAGTAGCCTTATCTACGAGCAGTACTTC. Translation: CASRPSSLIYEQYF.

The rearrangement links TRBV5-1 to TRBJ1-4; D gene uncertain. Germline V lookup: CDR1 SGHRS, CDR2 YFSETQ. This CDR3 region has 18 residues. The germline V and J ends were trimmed by 3 bases and 0 bases, with 18 bases remaining between them. DNA of the CDR3: TGCGCCAGCAGCTCGCCTTCGGCAGGTGCCTCAACTAATGAAAAACTGTTTTTT. As protein: CASSSPSAGASTNEKLFF.

The chain joins TRBV5-4 to TRBJ2-2; 10 bases line up with TRBD2. This CDR3 has 16 amino acids. Trimming at V came to 3 bases and at J to 4 bases, leaving 6 bases not matched to a gene. Germline V gene lookup returns CDR1 SGHNT and CDR2 YYREEE (reference sequence). The CDR3 coding sequence is TGTGCCAGCAGCTATATTAGCGGGAGGACCACCGGGGAGCTGTTTTTT. Protein sequence: CASSYISGRTTGELFF.

The V and J genes are TRBV27 and TRBJ2-7; perhaps TRBD2 as D (6 bases). The CDR3 runs to 15 residues. The germline V gene has CDR1 MNHEY and CDR2 SMNVEV (reference sequence). V shed 4 bases and J shed 2 bases, with 15 bases lying between them. CDR3: CASSSLSGNPYEQYF. CDR3 bases: TGTGCCAGCAGTTCGCTTAGCGGAAATCCCTACGAGCAGTACTTC.

To note about this clone: The sample has other DNA sequences that encode this CDR3 too. This rearrangement joins TRBV6-1 to TRBJ1-1; D is undetermined. Per the germline V gene, CDR1 is MNHNS and CDR2 is SASEGT. Trimming pared 3 bases from V and 1 base from J, leaving 6 bases between. This CDR3 comprises 13 residues. CDR3: CASSERENTEAFF. As DNA, the CDR3 is TGTGCCAGCAGTGAGAGAGAGAACACTGAAGCTTTCTTT.

This chain uses TRBV11-2 with TRBJ2-7; 7 bases are a match to TRBD2. The CDR3 sequence is 15 residues long. V shed 1 base and J 3 bases; nucleotides not matched to a gene: 6. Germline V gene sequence: CDR1 SGHAT, CDR2 FQNNGV. The CDR3: CASSLGLAEYYEQYF. In DNA, the CDR3 is TGTGCCAGCAGCTTAGGGCTAGCGGAATACTACGAGCAGTACTTC.

The genes are TRBV15 and TRBJ1-1; D is ambiguous. The CDR3 has 12 amino acids. Between the trimmed V and J ends, which lost 4 bases and 4 bases, there was a span of 7 bases. Germline assignment: CDR1 LNHNV and CDR2 YYDKDF (reference sequence). The CDR3 spells CATSTTSTEAFF. The CDR3 DNA follows: TGTGCCACCAGCACTACTAGCACTGAAGCTTTCTTT.

CDR3 bases: TGTGCCAGCAGGACCCGAGGGACTGCCGATGAGCAGTTCTTC. Its translation: CASRTRGTADEQFF. The J gene is TRBJ2-1, the V gene TRBV28; perhaps TRBD2 as D (6 bases). Germline V gene sequence: CDR1 MDHEN, CDR2 SYDVKM. This CDR3 is built from 14 residues. The V end was cut by 6 bases, the J end by 8 bases, with 17 bases between.

For this clone: The junction and the germline gene differ at one end; a read error may be behind it. J is TRBJ1-2 and V is TRBV7-9; TRBD1 agrees at 10 bases. The CDR3 is 18 amino acids. Germline CDR1 and CDR2: SEHNR and FQNEAQ (reference sequence). CDR3: CSSSESGTGEYVNYGYTF. DNA for the CDR3: TGTTCCAGCAGCGAATCCGGGACAGGGGAGTACGTGAACTATGGCTACACCTTC.

V gene TRBV28 combines with J gene TRBJ1-1; 12 nucleotides match TRBD1. The V and J ends lost 5 bases and 2 bases, in that order; junction bases with no gene match: 9. The CDR3 contains 17 residues. Germline assignment: CDR1 MDHEN and CDR2 SYDVKM. The CDR3 is CASSRDRGRWTNTEAFF. CDR3 nucleotide sequence: TGTGCCAGCAGTAGGGACAGGGGGCGATGGACAAACACTGAAGCTTTCTTT. The full variable domain, rest sourced from reference TRBV28 and TRBJ1-1, is DVKVTQSSRYLVKRTGEKVFLECVQDMDHENMFWYRQDPGLGLRLIYFSYDVKMKEKGDIPEGYSVSREKKERFSLILESASTNQTSMYLCASSRDRGRWTNTEAFFGQGTRLTVV.

The V gene is TRBV19, the J gene TRBJ2-3, with 9 positions matching TRBD1. V lost 10 bases and J lost 0; bases outside the gene matches: 8. The CDR3 is 15 residues long. The germline V gene encodes CDR1 LNHDA and CDR2 SQIVND (reference sequence). In DNA form, the CDR3 reads TGTGCCACCAGGCTGGGACAGGGAAGCACAGATACGCAGTATTTT. This gives the protein CATRLGQGSTDTQYF.

The genes are TRBV30 and TRBJ2-6; 8 nucleotides align to TRBD1. The CDR3 totals 18 residues. Per the germline V gene, CDR1 is GTSNPN and CDR2 is SVGIG (reference sequence). V trimming: 4 bases; J trimming: 0 bases; junction bases outside the gene matches: 11. The CDR3, as DNA: TGTGCCTGGAACCTTATACGACAGGGGACCTCTGGGGCCAACGTCCTGACTTTC. Its translation: CAWNLIRQGTSGANVLTF.

The chain employs TRBV19 and TRBJ1-2; 7 nucleotides line up with TRBD1. The germline V gene encodes CDR1 LNHDA and CDR2 SQIVND (reference sequence). This CDR3 region has 13 residues. With 4 bases clipped from V and 3 bases from J, the junction kept 2 bases outside the gene matches. CDR3 coding DNA: TGTGCCAGTAGTAGCAGGGGGGACTATGGCTACACCTTC. Translation: CASSSRGDYGYTF.

The sample holds one count of this clone. As the CDR3 is not closed by the conserved phenylalanine or tryptophan, this likely results from a read error. The gene calls are TRBV5-1 and TRBJ1-2, with 8 bases aligning to TRBD1. There are 15 residues in the CDR3. Germline CDR1 reads SGHRS; CDR2 reads YFSETQ. V lost 4 bases, J lost 6 bases, and 11 bases stayed unmatched. The CDR3 reads CASSPEDRVMDGYTL. In DNA form, the CDR3 reads TGCGCCAGCAGCCCTGAGGACAGGGTAATGGATGGCTACACCCTC.

The chain carries TRBV5-6 and TRBJ1-2, with 8 nucleotides matching TRBD1. The V gene's germline CDR1 is SGHDT and CDR2 YYEEEE. This CDR3 contains 16 residues. With 4 bases clipped from V and 4 bases from J, the junction kept 12 bases outside the gene matches. CDR3 sequence: CASSPLPGQVFYGYTF. Written as DNA, the CDR3 is TGTGCCAGCAGCCCACTTCCGGGACAGGTCTTCTATGGCTACACCTTC.

This chain joins TRBV13 and TRBJ1-1; 9 nucleotides align to TRBD1. The CDR3 runs 15 residues. V dropped 5 bases and J dropped 0; count of bases not matched to a gene: 4. CDR1 is PRHDT, CDR2 FYEKMQ, per germline (reference sequence). Here the CDR3 DNA reads TGTGCCAGCAGCCCCAGGACAGGGGTGAACACTGAAGCTTTCTTT. Translating it yields CASSPRTGVNTEAFF.

The J gene is TRBJ1-4, the V gene TRBV9; 7 bases align to TRBD1. With V trimmed by 3 bases and J by 6 bases, 17 bases remained unmatched. CDR3 length equals 18 residues. Germline loops: CDR1 SGDLS, CDR2 YYNGEE. DNA for the CDR3: TGTGCCAGCAGCGGAGATTTAGTCTATGGGACAGCCGATGAAAAACTGTTTTTT. This translates into CASSGDLVYGTADEKLFF.

The V call is TRBV19, the J call TRBJ2-3; TRBD2 matches 9 bases. Per germline, CDR1 LNHDA and CDR2 SQIVND (reference sequence). The junction had 5 bases not matched to a gene; V was cut back by 5 bases and J by 5 bases. The CDR3 runs 14 residues. This chain's CDR3 is CASSAGGPGDTQYF. The CDR3 nucleotides are TGTGCCAGTAGTGCGGGGGGGCCTGGAGATACGCAGTATTTT. The entire variable domain, with the rest obtained from reference TRBV19 and TRBJ2-3, is as follows: DGGITQSPKYLFRKEGQNVTLSCEQNLNHDAMYWYRQDPGQGLRLIYYSQIVNDFQKGDIAEGYSVSREKKESFPLTVTSAQKNPTAFYLCASSAGGPGDTQYFGPGTRLTVL.

The gene calls are TRBV21-1 and TRBJ1-2; whether TRBD1, the table's D call, matches the DNA was not checked. TRBV21-1 is annotated as a pseudogene. This CDR3 has 20 amino acids. CDR3 sequence (DNA): TGTGCCAGCAGCAAAAAAGGTACAGGGCCCACCTTTAGTTTTGACTATGGCTACACCTTC. Amino acid sequence: CASSKKGTGPTFSFDYGYTF.

The chain is built from TRBV27 and TRBJ2-7; D is perhaps TRBD1 (5 bases). The germline V gene has CDR1 MNHEY and CDR2 SMNVEV (reference sequence). The CDR3 totals 16 residues. Trimming took 7 bases from V and 1 from J, leaving 20 bases between them. The chain's CDR3 is CASKLAPADSSYEQYF. The DNA of the CDR3 is TGTGCCAGCAAACTTGCTCCTGCCGACAGTTCCTACGAGCAGTACTTC.

This chain links TRBV6-5 with TRBJ2-7; maybe TRBD1 (5 bases). The germline gives CDR1 MNHEY, CDR2 SVGAGI. The CDR3 length is 14 residues. The V gene lost 3 bases and the J gene lost 1 base, with 10 bases spanning the gap. The CDR3 DNA is TGTGCCAGCAGTTATCGGGCAGGGTCCTACGAGCAGTACTTC. Translating it yields CASSYRAGSYEQYF.

V gene TRBV6-5 combines with J gene TRBJ2-7; 9 bases are a match to TRBD2. This CDR3 region has 14 residues. V lost 5 bases to trimming and J lost 3 bases; unmatched junction nucleotides: 5. Germline V gene sequence: CDR1 MNHEY, CDR2 SVGAGI. CDR3 sequence: CASSEVAGVYEQYF. The DNA for the CDR3 is TGTGCCAGCAGTGAAGTAGCGGGGGTCTACGAGCAGTACTTC.

V is TRBV6-5 and J is TRBJ1-6; D is ambiguous. Germline V gene data show CDR1 as MNHEY and CDR2 as SVGAGI. The CDR3 extends over 13 amino acids. Trimming took off 6 bases at V and 7 bases at J, with 10 bases between the two ends. The CDR3 loop reads CASRETWNSPLHF. Here the CDR3 DNA reads TGTGCCAGCAGAGAAACTTGGAATTCACCCCTCCACTTT.